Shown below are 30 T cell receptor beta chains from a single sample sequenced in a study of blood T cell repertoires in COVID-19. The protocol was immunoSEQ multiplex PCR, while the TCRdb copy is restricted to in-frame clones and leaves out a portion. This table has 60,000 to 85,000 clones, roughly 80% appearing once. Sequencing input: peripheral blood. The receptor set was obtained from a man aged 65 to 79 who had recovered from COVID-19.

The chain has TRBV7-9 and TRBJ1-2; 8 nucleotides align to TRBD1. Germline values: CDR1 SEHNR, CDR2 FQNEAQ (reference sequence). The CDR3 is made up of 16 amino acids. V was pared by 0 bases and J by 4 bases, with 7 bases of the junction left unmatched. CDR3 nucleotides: TGTGCCAGCAGCTTAGCTACAGGGGGATGGGGCTATGGCTACACCTTC. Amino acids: CASSLATGGWGYGYTF.

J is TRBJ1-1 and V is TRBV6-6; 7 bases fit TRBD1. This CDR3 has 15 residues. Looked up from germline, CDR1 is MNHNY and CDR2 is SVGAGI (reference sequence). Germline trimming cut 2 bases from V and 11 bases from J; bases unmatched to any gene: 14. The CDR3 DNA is TGTGCCAGCAGTTACCCACGGGACAGACTGACCGAGGCTTTCTTT. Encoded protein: CASSYPRDRLTEAFF.

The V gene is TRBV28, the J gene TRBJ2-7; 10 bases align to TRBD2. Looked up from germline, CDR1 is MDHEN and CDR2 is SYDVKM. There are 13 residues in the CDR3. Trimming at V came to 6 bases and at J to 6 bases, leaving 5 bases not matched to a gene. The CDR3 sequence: CASRGTSVGEQYF. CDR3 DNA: TGTGCCAGCAGGGGGACTAGCGTGGGCGAGCAGTACTTC.

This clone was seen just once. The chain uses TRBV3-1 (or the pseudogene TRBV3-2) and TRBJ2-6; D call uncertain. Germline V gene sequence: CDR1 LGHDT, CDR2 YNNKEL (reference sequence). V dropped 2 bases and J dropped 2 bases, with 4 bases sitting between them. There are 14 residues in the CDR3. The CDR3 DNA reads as TGTGCCAGCAGCCAACCGGCTGGGGCCAACGTCCTGACTTTC. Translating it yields CASSQPAGANVLTF.

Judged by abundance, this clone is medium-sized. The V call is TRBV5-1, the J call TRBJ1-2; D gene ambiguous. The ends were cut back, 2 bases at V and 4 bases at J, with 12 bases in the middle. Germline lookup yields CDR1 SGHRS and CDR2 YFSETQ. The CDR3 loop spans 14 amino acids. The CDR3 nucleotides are TGCGCCAGCAGCTTAAACACGGAGATCTATGGCTACACCTTC. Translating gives CASSLNTEIYGYTF.

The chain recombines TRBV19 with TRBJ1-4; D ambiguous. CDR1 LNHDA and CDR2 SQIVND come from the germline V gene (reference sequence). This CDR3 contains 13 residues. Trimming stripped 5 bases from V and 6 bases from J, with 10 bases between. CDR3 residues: CASSSGYDEKLFF. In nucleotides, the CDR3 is TGTGCCAGTAGTTCCGGTTATGATGAAAAACTGTTTTTT.

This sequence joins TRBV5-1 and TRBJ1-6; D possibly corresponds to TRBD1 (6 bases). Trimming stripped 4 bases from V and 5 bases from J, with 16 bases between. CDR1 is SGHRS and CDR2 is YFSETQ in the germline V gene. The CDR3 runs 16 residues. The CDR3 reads CASSAESQGNNSPLHF. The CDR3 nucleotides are TGCGCCAGCAGCGCAGAATCGCAGGGGAATAATTCACCCCTCCACTTT. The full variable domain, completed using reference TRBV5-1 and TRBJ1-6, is KAGVTQTPRYLIKTRGQQVTLSCSPISGHRSVSWYQQTPGQGLQFLFEYFSETQRNKGNFPGRFSGRQFSNSRSEMNVSTLELGDSALYLCASSAESQGNNSPLHFGNGTRLTVT.

In DNA, the CDR3 is TGCGCCAGCAGCTTGACAGGAAGCAATCAGCCCCAGCATTTT. It specifies CASSLTGSNQPQHF. The chain links TRBV10-2 to TRBJ1-5; TRBD1 is a possible D gene (6 bases). Looked up from germline, CDR1 is WSHSY and CDR2 is SAAADI. This CDR3 has 14 amino acids. The V gene lost 6 bases and the J gene lost 1 base, with 10 bases spanning the gap.

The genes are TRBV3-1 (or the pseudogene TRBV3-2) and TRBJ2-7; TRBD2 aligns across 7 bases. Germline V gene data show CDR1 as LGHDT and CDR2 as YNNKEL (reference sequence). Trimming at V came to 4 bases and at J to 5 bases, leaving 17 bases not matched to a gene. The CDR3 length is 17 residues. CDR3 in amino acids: CASSPQPRGIRLNEQYF. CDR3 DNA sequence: TGTGCCAGCAGCCCTCAACCGCGGGGGATAAGACTTAACGAGCAGTACTTC.

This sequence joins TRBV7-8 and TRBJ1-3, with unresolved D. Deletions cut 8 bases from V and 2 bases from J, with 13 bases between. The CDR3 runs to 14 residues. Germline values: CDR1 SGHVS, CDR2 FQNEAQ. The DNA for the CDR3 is TGTGCCAGCGCCCTATCGCCCCCTGGAAACACCATATATTTT. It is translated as CASALSPPGNTIYF. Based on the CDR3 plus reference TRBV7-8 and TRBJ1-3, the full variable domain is GAGVSQSPRYKVAKRGQDVALRCDPISGHVSLFWYQQALGQGPEFLTYFQNEAQLDKSGLPSDRFFAERPEGSVSTLKIQRTQQEDSAVYLCASALSPPGNTIYFGEGSWLTVV.

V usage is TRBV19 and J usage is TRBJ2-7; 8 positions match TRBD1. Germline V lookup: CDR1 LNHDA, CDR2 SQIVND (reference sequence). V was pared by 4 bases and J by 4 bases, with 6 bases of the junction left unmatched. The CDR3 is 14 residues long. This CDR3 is CASSSRDRKYEQYF. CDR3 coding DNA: TGTGCCAGTAGTAGCCGGGACAGGAAATACGAGCAGTACTTC.

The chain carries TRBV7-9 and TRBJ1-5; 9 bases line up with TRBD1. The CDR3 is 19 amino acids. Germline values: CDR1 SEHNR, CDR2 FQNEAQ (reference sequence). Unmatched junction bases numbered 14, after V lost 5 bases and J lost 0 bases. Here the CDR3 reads CASSKTGTGTSYSNQPQHF. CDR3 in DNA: TGTGCCAGCAGCAAAACCGGGACAGGGACCTCCTATAGCAATCAGCCCCAGCATTTT.

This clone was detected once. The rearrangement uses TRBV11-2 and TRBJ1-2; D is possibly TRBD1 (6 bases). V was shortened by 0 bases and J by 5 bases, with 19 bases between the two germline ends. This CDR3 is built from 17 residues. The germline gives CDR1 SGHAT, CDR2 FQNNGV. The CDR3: CASSLDRATGSLYGYTF. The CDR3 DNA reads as TGTGCCAGCAGCTTAGATCGGGCGACAGGAAGCTTATATGGCTACACCTTC.

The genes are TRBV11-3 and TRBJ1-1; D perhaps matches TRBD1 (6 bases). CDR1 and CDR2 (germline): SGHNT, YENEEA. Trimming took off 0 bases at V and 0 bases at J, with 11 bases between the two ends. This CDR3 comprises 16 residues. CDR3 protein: CASSLEGARMNTEAFF. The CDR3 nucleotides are TGTGCCAGCAGCTTAGAGGGGGCGAGGATGAACACTGAAGCTTTCTTT.

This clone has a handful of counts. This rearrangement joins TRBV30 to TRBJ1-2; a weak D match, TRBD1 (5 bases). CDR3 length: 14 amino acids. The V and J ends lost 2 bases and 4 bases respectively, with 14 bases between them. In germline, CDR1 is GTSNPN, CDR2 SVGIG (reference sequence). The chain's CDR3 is CAWSLPRQIYGYTF. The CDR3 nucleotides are TGTGCCTGGAGTCTACCTCGACAGATCTATGGCTACACCTTC.

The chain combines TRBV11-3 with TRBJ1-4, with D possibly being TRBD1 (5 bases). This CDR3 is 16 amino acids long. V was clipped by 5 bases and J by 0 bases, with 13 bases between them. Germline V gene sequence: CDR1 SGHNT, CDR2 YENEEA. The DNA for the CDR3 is TGTGCCAGCAGCCAACGACAGAAAGCAACTAATGAAAAACTGTTTTTT. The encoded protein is CASSQRQKATNEKLFF.

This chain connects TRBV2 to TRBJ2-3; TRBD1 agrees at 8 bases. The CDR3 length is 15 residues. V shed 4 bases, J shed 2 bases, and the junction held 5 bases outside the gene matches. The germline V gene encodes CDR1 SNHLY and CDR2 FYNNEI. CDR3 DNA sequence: TGTGCCAGCAGTGGGGGACAGGTGTCCACAGATACGCAGTATTTT. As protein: CASSGGQVSTDTQYF.

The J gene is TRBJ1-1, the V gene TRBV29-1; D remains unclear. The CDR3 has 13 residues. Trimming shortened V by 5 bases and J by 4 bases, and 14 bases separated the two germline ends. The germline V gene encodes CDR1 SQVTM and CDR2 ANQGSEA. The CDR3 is CSVRISGGTEAFF. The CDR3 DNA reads TGCAGCGTTCGTATTTCCGGCGGCACTGAAGCTTTCTTT.

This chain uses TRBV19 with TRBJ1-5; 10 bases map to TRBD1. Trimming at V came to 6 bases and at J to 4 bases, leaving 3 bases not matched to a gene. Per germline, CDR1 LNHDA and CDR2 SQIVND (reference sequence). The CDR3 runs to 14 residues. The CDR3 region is CASRRQGANQPQHF. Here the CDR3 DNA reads TGTGCCAGTAGACGACAGGGGGCGAATCAGCCCCAGCATTTT.

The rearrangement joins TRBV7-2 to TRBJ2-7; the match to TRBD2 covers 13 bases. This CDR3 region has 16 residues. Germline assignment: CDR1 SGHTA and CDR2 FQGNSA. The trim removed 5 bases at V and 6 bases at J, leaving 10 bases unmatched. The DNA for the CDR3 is TGTGCCAGCAGCATCTCCGGGACTAGCGGGATGGGCGAGCAGTACTTC. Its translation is CASSISGTSGMGEQYF. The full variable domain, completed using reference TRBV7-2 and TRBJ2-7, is GAGVSQSPSNKVTEKGKDVELRCDPISGHTALYWYRQSLGQGLEFLIYFQGNSAPDKSGLPSDRFSAERTGGSVSTLTIQRTQQEDSAVYLCASSISGTSGMGEQYFGPGTRLTVT.

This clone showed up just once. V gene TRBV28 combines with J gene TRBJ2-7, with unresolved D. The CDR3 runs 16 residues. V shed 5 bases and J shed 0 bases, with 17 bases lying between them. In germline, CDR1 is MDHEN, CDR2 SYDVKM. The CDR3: CASSPALGAGSYEQYF. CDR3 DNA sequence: TGTGCCAGCAGTCCCGCATTGGGCGCAGGCTCCTACGAGCAGTACTTC. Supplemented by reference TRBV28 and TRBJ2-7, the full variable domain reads DVKVTQSSRYLVKRTGEKVFLECVQDMDHENMFWYRQDPGLGLRLIYFSYDVKMKEKGDIPEGYSVSREKKERFSLILESASTNQTSMYLCASSPALGAGSYEQYFGPGTRLTVT.

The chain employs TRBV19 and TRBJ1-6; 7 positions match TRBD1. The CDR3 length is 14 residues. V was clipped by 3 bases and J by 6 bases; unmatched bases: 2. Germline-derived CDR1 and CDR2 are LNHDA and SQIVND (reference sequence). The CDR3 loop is CASSMGQPNSPLHF. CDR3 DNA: TGTGCCAGTAGTATGGGACAGCCTAATTCACCCCTCCACTTT.

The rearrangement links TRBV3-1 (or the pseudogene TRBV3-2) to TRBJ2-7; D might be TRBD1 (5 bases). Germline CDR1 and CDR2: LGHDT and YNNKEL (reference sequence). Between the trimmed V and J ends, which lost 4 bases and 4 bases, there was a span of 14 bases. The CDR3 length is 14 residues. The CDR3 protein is CASSLARRVYEQYF. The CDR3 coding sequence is TGTGCCAGCAGCCTGGCTCGCAGGGTGTACGAGCAGTACTTC.

The CDR3 region has the DNA TGTGCCAGCAGCTTAATAGGGGGTGGCGGGGAGCTGTTTTTT. Its translation: CASSLIGGGGELFF. The rearrangement uses TRBV7-2 and TRBJ2-2; D is perhaps TRBD1 (6 bases). Trimming took off 2 bases at V and 7 bases at J, with 11 bases between the two ends. The length of the CDR3 is 14 residues. Germline-derived CDR1 and CDR2 are SGHTA and FQGNSA. The entire variable domain, with the rest obtained from reference TRBV7-2 and TRBJ2-2, is as follows: GAGVSQSPSNKVTEKGKDVELRCDPISGHTALYWYRQSLGQGLEFLIYFQGNSAPDKSGLPSDRFSAERTGGSVSTLTIQRTQQEDSAVYLCASSLIGGGGELFFGEGSRLTVL.

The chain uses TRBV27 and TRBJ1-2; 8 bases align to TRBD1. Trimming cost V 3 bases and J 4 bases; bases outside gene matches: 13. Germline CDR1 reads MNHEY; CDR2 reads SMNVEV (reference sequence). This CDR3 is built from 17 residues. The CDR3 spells CASSFTTGARTIYGYTF. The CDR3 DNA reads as TGTGCCAGCAGTTTCACGACAGGGGCCAGAACTATCTATGGCTACACCTTC.

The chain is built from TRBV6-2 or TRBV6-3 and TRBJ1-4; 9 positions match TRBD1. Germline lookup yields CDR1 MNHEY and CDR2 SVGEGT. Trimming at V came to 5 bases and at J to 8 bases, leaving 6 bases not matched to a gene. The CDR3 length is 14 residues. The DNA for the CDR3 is TGTGCCAGCAGTCCGGACAGGGGTGGCGAAAAACTGTTTTTT. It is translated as CASSPDRGGEKLFF.

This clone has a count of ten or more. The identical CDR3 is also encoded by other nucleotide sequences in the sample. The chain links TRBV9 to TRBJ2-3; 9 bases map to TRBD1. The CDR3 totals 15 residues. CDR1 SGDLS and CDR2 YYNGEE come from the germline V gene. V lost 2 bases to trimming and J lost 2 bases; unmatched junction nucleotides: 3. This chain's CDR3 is CASSVRQGVTDTQYF. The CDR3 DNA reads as TGTGCCAGCAGCGTGCGACAGGGGGTCACAGATACGCAGTATTTT.

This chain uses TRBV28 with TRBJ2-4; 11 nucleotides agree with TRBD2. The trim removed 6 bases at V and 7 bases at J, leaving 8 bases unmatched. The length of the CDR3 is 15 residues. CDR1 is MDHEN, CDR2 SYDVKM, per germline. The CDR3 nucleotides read TGTGCCAGCAGGGGTAGCGGGAGGGTCGGGAACATTCAGTACTTC. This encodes CASRGSGRVGNIQYF.

CDR3 coding DNA: TGTGCCAGTAGTGGGGGCAGGAGTCAGCCCCAGCATTTT. Translated, it gives CASSGGRSQPQHF. The chain has TRBV19 and TRBJ1-5; the D gene is possibly TRBD1 (6 bases). The V and J ends lost 5 bases and 6 bases respectively, with 11 bases between them. The length of the CDR3 is 13 residues. Germline V gene sequence: CDR1 LNHDA, CDR2 SQIVND (reference sequence).

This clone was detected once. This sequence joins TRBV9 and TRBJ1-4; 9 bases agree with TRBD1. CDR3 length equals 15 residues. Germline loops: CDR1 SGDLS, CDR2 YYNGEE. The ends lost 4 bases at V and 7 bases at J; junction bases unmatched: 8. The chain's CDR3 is CASSFSGTGSEKLFF. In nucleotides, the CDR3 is TGTGCCAGCAGCTTCTCCGGGACAGGGTCTGAAAAACTGTTTTTT.